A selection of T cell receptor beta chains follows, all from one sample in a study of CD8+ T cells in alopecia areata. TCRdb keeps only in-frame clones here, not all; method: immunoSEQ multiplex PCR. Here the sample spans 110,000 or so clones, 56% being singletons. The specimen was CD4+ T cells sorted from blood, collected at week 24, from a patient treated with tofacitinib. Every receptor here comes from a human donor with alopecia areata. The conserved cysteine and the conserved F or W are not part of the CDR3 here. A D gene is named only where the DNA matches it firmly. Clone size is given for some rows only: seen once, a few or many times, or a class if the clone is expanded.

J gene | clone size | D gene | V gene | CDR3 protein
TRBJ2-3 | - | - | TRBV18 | ASSPLAGATDTQY
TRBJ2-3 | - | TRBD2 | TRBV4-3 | ASSQDPPGLAEGDTQY
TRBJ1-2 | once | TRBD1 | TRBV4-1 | ASSTGEHSNYGYT
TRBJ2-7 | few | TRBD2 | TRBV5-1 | ASSQGTSGKREQY
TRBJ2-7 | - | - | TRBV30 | AWSLRLGDYEQY
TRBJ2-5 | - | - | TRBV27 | ASSLTGNQETQY
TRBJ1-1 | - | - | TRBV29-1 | SADPGMNTEAF
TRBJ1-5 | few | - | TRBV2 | ASSENQGSQPQH
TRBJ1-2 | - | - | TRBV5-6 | ASSASYGYT
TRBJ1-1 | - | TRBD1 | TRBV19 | ASVTGGGGTEAF
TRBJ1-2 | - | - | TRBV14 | ASSQDPMLYGYT
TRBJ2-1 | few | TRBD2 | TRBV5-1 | ASSWSLAGGANEQF
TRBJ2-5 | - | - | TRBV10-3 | ATRLAGSIGTQY
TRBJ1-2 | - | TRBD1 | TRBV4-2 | ASSQWTGRDYT
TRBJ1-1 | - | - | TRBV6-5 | ASSSGRNTEAF
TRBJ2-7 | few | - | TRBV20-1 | SASSRYEQY
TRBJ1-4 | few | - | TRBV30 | AWSGYEKLF
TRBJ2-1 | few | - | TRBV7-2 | ASSQMGGAQF
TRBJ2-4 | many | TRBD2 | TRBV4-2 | ASSQDRASGLGAKNIQY
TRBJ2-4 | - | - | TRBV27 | ASGRQKNIQY
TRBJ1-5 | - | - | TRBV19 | ASSYGPTQPQH
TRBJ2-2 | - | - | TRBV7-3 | ASSLTGELF
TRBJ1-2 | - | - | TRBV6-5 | ASRKWEENGYT
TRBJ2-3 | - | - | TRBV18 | ASSPRAGLQDTQY
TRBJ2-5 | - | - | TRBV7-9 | ASSLMGQGETQY
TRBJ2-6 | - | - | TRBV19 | ASSMDSSGANVLT
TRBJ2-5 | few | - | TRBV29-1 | SVETPIGETQY
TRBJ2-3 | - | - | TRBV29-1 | SLRGSTDTQY
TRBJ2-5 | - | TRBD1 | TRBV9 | ASSGGDRGSTQY
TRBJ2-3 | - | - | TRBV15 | ATTPSTDTQY
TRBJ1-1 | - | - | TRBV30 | AWSVAGLTEAF